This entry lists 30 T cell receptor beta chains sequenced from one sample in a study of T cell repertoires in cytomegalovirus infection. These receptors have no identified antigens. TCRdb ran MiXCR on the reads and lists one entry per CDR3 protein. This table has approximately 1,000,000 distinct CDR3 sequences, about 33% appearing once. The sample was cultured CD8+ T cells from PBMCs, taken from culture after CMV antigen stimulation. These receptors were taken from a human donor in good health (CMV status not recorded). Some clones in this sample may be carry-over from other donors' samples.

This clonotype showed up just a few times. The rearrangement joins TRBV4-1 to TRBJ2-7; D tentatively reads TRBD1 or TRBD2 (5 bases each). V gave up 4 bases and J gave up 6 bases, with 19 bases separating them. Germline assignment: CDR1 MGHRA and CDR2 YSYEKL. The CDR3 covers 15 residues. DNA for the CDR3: TGCGCCAGCAGCCGCCGGGACGGTCATTTAGTCGAGCAGTACTTC. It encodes CASSRRDGHLVEQYF.

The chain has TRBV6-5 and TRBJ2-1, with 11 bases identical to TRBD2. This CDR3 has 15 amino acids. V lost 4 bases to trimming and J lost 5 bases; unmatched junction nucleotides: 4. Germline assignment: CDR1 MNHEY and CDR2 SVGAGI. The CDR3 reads CASSSLAGDNNEQFF. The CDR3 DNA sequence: TGTGCCAGCAGTTCACTAGCGGGGGATAACAATGAGCAGTTCTTC.

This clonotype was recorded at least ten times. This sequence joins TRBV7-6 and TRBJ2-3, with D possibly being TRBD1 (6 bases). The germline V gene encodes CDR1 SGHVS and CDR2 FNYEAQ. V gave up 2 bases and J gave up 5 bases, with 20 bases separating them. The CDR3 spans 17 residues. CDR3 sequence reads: CASSLIAQGYGIDTQYF. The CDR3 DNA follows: TGTGCCAGCAGCTTAATCGCACAGGGTTATGGTATAGATACGCAGTATTTT.

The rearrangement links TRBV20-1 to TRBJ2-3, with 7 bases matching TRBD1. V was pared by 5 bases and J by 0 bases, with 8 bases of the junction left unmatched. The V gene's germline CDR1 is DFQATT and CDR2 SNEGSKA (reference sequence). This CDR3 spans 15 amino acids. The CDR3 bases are TGCAGTGCTCGGGACAGAGAATTTAGCACAGATACGCAGTATTTT. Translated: CSARDREFSTDTQYF.

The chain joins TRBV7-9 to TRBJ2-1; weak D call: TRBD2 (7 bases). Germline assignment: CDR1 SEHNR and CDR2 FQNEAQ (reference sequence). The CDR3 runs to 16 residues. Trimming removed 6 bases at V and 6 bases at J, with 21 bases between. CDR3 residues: CASSSRRGGRVNEQFF. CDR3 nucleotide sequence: TGTGCCAGCAGTTCGAGAAGGGGGGGCCGGGTCAATGAGCAGTTCTTC.

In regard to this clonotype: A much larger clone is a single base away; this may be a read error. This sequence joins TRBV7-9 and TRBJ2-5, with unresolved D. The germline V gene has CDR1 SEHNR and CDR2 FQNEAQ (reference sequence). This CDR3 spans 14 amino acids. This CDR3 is CASSLVGYQETHYF. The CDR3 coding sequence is TGTGCCAGCAGCTTGGTGGGATACCAAGAGACCCACTACTTC.

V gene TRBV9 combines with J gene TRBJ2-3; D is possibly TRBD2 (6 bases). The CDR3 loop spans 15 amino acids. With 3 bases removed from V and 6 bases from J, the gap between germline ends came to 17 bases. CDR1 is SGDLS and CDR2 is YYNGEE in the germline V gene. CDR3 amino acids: CASSGGLSQADTQYF. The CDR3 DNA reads TGTGCCAGCAGCGGGGGACTGTCTCAGGCGGATACGCAGTATTTT.

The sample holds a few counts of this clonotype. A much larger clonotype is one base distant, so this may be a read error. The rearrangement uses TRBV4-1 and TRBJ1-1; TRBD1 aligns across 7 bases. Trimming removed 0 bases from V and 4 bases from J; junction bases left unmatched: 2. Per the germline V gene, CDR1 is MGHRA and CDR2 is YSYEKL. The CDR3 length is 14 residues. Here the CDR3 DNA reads TGCGCCAGCAGCCAAGACAGGGGGACCACTGAAGCTTTCTTT. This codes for CASSQDRGTTEAFF.

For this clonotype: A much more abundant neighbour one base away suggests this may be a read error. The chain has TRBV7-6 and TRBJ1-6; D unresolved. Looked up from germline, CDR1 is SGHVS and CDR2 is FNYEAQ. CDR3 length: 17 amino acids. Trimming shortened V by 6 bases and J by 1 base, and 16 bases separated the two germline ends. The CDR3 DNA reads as TGTGCCAGCAGTCCTCTCTCGGATCATTCCTATAATTCACCCCTCCACTTT. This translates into CASSPLSDHSYNSPLHF.

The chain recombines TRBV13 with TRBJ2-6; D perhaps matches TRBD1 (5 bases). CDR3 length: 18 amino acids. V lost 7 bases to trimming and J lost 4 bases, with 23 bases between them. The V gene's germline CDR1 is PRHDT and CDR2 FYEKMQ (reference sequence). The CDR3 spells CASISRRAPTPGANVLTF. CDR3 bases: TGTGCCAGCATTAGTCGCAGGGCTCCCACGCCAGGGGCCAACGTCCTGACTTTC.

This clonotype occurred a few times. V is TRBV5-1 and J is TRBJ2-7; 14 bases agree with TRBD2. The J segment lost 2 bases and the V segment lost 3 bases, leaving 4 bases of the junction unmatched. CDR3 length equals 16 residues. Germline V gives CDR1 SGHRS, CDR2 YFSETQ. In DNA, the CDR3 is TGCGCCAGCAGCTCTTCGACTAGCGGGGGGGCCTACGAGCAGTACTTC. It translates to CASSSSTSGGAYEQYF.

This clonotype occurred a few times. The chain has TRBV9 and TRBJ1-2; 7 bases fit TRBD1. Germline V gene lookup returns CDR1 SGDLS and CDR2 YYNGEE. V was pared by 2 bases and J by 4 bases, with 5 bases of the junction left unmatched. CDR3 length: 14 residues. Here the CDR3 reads CASSVGGDSYGYTF. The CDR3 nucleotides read TGTGCCAGCAGCGTTGGGGGGGACAGCTATGGCTACACCTTC.

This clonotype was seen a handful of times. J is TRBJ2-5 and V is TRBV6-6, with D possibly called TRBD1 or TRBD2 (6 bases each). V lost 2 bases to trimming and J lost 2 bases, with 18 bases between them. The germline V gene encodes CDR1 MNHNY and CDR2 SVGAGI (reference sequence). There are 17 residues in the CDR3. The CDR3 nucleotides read TGTGCCAGCAGTTACCCCTCTTGGGGGGCCGGGCAAGAGACCCAGTACTTC. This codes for CASSYPSWGAGQETQYF.

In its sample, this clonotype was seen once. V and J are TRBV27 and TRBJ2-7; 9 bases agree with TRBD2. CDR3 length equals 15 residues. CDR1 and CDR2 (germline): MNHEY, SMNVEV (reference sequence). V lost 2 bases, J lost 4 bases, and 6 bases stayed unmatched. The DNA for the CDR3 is TGTGCCAGCAGTTTAGCGGGGGGGCCTTTTTACGAGCAGTACGTC. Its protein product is CASSLAGGPFYEQYV.

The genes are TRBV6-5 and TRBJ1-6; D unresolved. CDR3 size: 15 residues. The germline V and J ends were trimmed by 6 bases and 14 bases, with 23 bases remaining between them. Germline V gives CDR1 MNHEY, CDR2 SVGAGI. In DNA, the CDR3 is TGTGCCAGCAGCCCAGGACTCCCGGGTACAGAATCCCTCCACTTT. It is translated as CASSPGLPGTESLHF.

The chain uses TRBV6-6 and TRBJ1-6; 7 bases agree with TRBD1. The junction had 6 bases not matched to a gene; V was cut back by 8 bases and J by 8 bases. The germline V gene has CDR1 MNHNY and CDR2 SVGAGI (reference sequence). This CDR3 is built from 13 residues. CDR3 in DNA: TGTGCCAGCGGGGCAGGGGGAGATTCACCCCTCCACTTT. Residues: CASGAGGDSPLHF.

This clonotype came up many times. The CDR3 protein is CASLLGRGSYNEQFF. CDR3 in DNA: TGTGCCTCCCTCTTGGGGCGGGGGTCATACAATGAGCAGTTCTTC. The chain links TRBV7-2 to TRBJ2-1, with 7 nucleotides matching TRBD2. J gave up 4 bases and V 11 bases, and 14 bases lay outside the gene matches. Germline V gene data show CDR1 as SGHTA and CDR2 as FQGNSA. The CDR3 has 15 residues.

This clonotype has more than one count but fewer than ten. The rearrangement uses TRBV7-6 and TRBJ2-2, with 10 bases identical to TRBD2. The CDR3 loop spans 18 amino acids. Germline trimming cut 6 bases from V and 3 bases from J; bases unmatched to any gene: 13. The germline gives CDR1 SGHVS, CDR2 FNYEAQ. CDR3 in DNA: TGTGCCAGCAGTGGACTAGCGGCTTTTTTAGGGGACACCGGGGAGCTGTTTTTT. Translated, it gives CASSGLAAFLGDTGELFF.

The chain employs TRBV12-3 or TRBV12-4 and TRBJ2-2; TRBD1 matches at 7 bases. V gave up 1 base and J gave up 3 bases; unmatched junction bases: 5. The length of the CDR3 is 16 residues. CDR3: CASSLVRDSYTGELFF. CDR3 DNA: TGTGCCAGCAGTTTAGTCCGGGACAGTTACACCGGGGAGCTGTTTTTT.

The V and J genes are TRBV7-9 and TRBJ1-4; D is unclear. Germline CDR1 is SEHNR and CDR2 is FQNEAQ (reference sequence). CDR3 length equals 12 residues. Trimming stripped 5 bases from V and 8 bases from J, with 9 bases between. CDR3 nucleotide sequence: TGTGCCAGCAGCCCGCTAGGCGAAAAACTGTTTTTT. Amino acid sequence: CASSPLGEKLFF.

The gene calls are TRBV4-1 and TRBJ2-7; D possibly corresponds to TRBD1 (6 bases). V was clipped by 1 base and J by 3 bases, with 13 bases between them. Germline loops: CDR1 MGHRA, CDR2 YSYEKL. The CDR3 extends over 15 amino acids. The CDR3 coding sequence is TGCGCCAGCAGCCAAGTAAGCGAGGGGGTCTACGAGCAGTACTTC. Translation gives CASSQVSEGVYEQYF.

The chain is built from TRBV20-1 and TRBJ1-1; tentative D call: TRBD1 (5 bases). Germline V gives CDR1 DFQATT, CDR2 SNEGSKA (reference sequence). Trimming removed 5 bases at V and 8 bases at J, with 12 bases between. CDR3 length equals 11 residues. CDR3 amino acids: CSAPTALEAFF. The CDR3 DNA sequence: TGCAGTGCTCCGACAGCACTCGAAGCTTTCTTT.

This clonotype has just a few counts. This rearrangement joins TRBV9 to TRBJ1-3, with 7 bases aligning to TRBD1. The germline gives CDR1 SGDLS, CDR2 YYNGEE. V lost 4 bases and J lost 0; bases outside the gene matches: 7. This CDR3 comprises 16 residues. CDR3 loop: CASSSRDRDSGNTIYF. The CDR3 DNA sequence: TGTGCCAGCAGCTCCCGGGACAGAGACTCTGGAAACACCATATATTTT.

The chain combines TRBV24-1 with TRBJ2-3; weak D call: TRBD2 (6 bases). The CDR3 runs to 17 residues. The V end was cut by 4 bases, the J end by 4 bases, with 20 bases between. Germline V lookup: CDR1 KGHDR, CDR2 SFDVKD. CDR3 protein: CATSDGTVGEDADTQYF. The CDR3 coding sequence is TGTGCCACCAGTGACGGTACGGTGGGGGAGGATGCAGATACGCAGTATTTT.

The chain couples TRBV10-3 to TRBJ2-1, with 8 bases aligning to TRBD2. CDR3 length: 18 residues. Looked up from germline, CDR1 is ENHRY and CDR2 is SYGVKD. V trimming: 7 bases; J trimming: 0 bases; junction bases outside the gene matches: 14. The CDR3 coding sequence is TGTGCCATCACCACATTGCCAAGCGGGAGTGACTCCTACAATGAGCAGTTCTTC. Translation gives CAITTLPSGSDSYNEQFF.

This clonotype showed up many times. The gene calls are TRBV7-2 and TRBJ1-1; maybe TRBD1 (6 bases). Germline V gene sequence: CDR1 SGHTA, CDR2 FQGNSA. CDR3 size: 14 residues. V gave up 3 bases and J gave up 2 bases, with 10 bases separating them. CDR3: CASSFWTANTEAFF. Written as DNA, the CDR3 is TGTGCCAGCAGCTTCTGGACAGCCAACACTGAAGCTTTCTTT.

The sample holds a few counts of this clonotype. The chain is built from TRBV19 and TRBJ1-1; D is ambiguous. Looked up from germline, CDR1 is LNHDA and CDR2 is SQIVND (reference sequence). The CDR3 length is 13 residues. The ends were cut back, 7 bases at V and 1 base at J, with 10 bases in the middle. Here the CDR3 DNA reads TGTGCCAGTACAAGGCAAGCGAACACTGAAGCTTTCTTT. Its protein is CASTRQANTEAFF. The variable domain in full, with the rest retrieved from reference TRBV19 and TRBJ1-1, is DGGITQSPKYLFRKEGQNVTLSCEQNLNHDAMYWYRQDPGQGLRLIYYSQIVNDFQKGDIAEGYSVSREKKESFPLTVTSAQKNPTAFYLCASTRQANTEAFFGQGTRLTVV.

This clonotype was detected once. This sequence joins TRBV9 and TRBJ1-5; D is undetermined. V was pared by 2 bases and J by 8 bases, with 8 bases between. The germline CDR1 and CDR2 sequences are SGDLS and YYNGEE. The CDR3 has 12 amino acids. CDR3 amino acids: CASSVDTKPQHF. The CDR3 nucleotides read TGTGCCAGCAGCGTTGATACCAAGCCCCAGCATTTT.

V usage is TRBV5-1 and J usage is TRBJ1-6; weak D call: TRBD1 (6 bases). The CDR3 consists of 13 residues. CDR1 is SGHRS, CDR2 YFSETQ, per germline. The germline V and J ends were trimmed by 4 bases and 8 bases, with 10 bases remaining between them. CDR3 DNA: TGCGCCAGCAGCCGGACAGTTGATTCACCCCTCCACTTT. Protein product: CASSRTVDSPLHF.

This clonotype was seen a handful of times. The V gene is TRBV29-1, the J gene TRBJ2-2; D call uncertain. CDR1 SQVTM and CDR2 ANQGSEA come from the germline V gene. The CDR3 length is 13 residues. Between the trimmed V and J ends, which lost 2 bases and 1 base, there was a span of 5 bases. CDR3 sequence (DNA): TGCAGCGTTGAAATGGTGAACACCGGGGAGCTGTTTTTT. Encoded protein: CSVEMVNTGELFF.